One and the same sample provided the 17 T cell receptor beta chains below, sequenced in a study of blood T cell repertoires in COVID-19. Libraries were prepared by immunoSEQ multiplex PCR; TCRdb keeps only in-frame clonotypes and omits some of them. The table has hundreds of thousands of clones, around 88% seen once; the top ten hold 1% to 1.5%. Sequenced sample: PBMCs or T cells enriched from blood (not recorded which). The receptor set was obtained from a woman between 40 and 50 years old with acute COVID-19.

The rearrangement joins TRBV5-1 to TRBJ1-1; possible D gene TRBD1, 5 bases. Trimming removed 3 bases from V and 3 bases from J, with 12 bases in between. CDR1 is SGHRS and CDR2 is YFSETQ in the germline V gene. The CDR3 covers 14 residues. As DNA, the CDR3 is TGCGCCAGCAGCTATCGGGGGGAGGACACTGAAGCTTTCTTT. Residues: CASSYRGEDTEAFF.

The chain recombines TRBV4-1 with TRBJ1-6; D gene ambiguous. The germline V gene encodes CDR1 MGHRA and CDR2 YSYEKL. The CDR3 runs 14 residues. The germline V and J ends were trimmed by 3 bases and 10 bases, with 13 bases remaining between them. Here the CDR3 reads CASSHPREESPLHF. The CDR3 nucleotides read TGCGCCAGCAGCCATCCCCGGGAGGAATCACCCCTCCACTTT.

The J gene is TRBJ2-3, the V gene TRBV20-1, with D perhaps TRBD2 (5 bases). V shed 5 bases and J shed 6 bases, with 9 bases lying between them. The CDR3 is made up of 11 amino acids. Germline CDR1 DFQATT, CDR2 SNEGSKA (reference sequence). CDR3 nucleotides: TGCAGTGCTGGGCCGGGGGATACGCAGTATTTT. Protein product: CSAGPGDTQYF.

This clone appeared a single time. V gene TRBV24-1 combines with J gene TRBJ1-2; 8 nucleotides align to TRBD1. V gave up 4 bases and J gave up 10 bases; unmatched junction bases: 4. Looked up from germline, CDR1 is KGHDR and CDR2 is SFDVKD. The CDR3 has 12 amino acids. The DNA for the CDR3 is TGTGCCACCAGTGACTCGGACAGGGACTACACCTTC. This encodes CATSDSDRDYTF.

V and J are TRBV7-2 and TRBJ1-2, with D unclear. CDR3 length: 15 amino acids. Trimming removed 5 bases from V and 0 bases from J, with 13 bases in between. CDR1 SGHTA and CDR2 FQGNSA come from the germline V gene. The CDR3 protein is CASSIPPQTNYGYTF. CDR3 coding DNA: TGTGCCAGCAGCATACCCCCGCAGACTAACTATGGCTACACCTTC. Looking up the rest from reference TRBV7-2 and TRBJ1-2 gives the full variable domain: GAGVSQSPSNKVTEKGKDVELRCDPISGHTALYWYRQSLGQGLEFLIYFQGNSAPDKSGLPSDRFSAERTGGSVSTLTIQRTQQEDSAVYLCASSIPPQTNYGYTFGSGTRLTVV.

The V gene is TRBV11-3, the J gene TRBJ1-6, with TRBD1 matching over 7 bases. This CDR3 contains 18 residues. The germline CDR1 and CDR2 sequences are SGHNT and YENEEA. V gave up 5 bases and J gave up 6 bases; unmatched junction bases: 16. The CDR3 DNA reads as TGTGCCAGCAGCGGGACAGATGACGACTGGTACGGTAATTCACCCCTCCACTTT. It yields the protein CASSGTDDDWYGNSPLHF.

This clone showed up just once. V gene TRBV4-1 combines with J gene TRBJ2-2; 8 nucleotides match TRBD1. The CDR3 runs 16 residues. Germline V gene lookup returns CDR1 MGHRA and CDR2 YSYEKL. J was trimmed by 1 base and V by 4 bases; bases with no gene match: 5. The CDR3 loop is CASSRTGTGNTGELFF. CDR3 DNA sequence: TGCGCCAGCAGCCGTACCGGGACAGGGAACACCGGGGAGCTGTTTTTT.

This chain uses TRBV28 with TRBJ1-1; 9 nucleotides align to TRBD1. CDR1 and CDR2 from the germline V gene are MDHEN and SYDVKM. Trimming removed 4 bases from V and 10 bases from J; junction bases left unmatched: 4. The CDR3 consists of 12 residues. CDR3 region: CASSSQGAVAFF. DNA of the CDR3: TGTGCCAGCAGTTCACAGGGGGCAGTAGCTTTCTTT.

The count of this clone is one. This chain connects TRBV28 to TRBJ2-1; 8 nucleotides line up with TRBD2. Trimming at V came to 1 base and at J to 0 bases, leaving 17 bases not matched to a gene. CDR3 length: 21 amino acids. Germline CDR1 and CDR2: MDHEN and SYDVKM. The CDR3 DNA reads as TGTGCCAGCAGTTTATTCCTCGGACTAGCAAGCGCCAGACCCTCCTACAATGAGCAGTTCTTC. This sequence encodes CASSLFLGLASARPSYNEQFF.

This clone was seen a few times. The chain joins TRBV19 to TRBJ2-7; 9 positions agree with TRBD1. V lost 7 bases and J lost 6; bases outside the gene matches: 7. This CDR3 is built from 13 residues. Germline V lookup: CDR1 LNHDA, CDR2 SQIVND (reference sequence). The CDR3 loop reads CASTGQGYLEQYF. As DNA, the CDR3 is TGTGCCAGTACGGGACAGGGATATCTCGAGCAGTACTTC.

The rearrangement uses TRBV7-9 and TRBJ1-5; 7 bases agree with TRBD1. J lost 1 base, V lost 1 base, and 7 bases had no gene match. This CDR3 has 17 amino acids. Germline V gives CDR1 SEHNR, CDR2 FQNEAQ (reference sequence). CDR3 bases: TGTGCCAGCAGCTTAGGGTTAACAGGGGCGAGCAATCAGCCCCAGCATTTT. This gives the protein CASSLGLTGASNQPQHF. The full variable domain, with the rest looked up from reference TRBV7-9 and TRBJ1-5, is DTGVSQNPRHKITKRGQNVTFRCDPISEHNRLYWYRQTLGQGPEFLTYFQNEAQLEKSRLLSDRFSAERPKGSFSTLEIQRTEQGDSAMYLCASSLGLTGASNQPQHFGDGTRLSIL.

This chain joins TRBV28 and TRBJ1-6; 11 nucleotides match TRBD1. V dropped 5 bases and J dropped 3; count of bases not matched to a gene: 3. The CDR3 spans 16 residues. CDR1 is MDHEN and CDR2 is SYDVKM in the germline V gene. The CDR3 loop reads CASSQGQGVYNSPLHF. The DNA for the CDR3 is TGTGCCAGCAGTCAGGGACAGGGGGTCTATAATTCACCCCTCCACTTT.

J is TRBJ2-5 and V is TRBV7-8; 13 nucleotides match TRBD2. The CDR3 has 15 residues. Germline V gives CDR1 SGHVS, CDR2 FQNEAQ. After removal of 6 bases from V and 5 bases from J, the junction contained 6 bases not matched to a gene. DNA for the CDR3: TGTGCCAGCAGGCGGACTAGCGGGAGCTCGGAGACCCAGTACTTC. Translation: CASRRTSGSSETQYF.

This chain links TRBV19 with TRBJ1-4; D remains ambiguous. CDR1 and CDR2 (germline): LNHDA, SQIVND (reference sequence). The CDR3 extends over 13 amino acids. The V and J ends lost 2 bases and 5 bases respectively, with 6 bases between them. The CDR3 DNA sequence: TGTGCCAGTAGTATACGACTGAATGAAAAACTGTTTTTT. Translated, it gives CASSIRLNEKLFF. The variable domain in full, completed from reference TRBV19 and TRBJ1-4, reads DGGITQSPKYLFRKEGQNVTLSCEQNLNHDAMYWYRQDPGQGLRLIYYSQIVNDFQKGDIAEGYSVSREKKESFPLTVTSAQKNPTAFYLCASSIRLNEKLFFGSGTQLSVL.

The CDR3 sequence: CASSRRTGKPYNEQFF. The CDR3 DNA sequence: TGTGCCAGCAGCAGGCGGACAGGGAAGCCCTACAATGAGCAGTTCTTC. V is TRBV21-1 and J is TRBJ2-1; TRBD1 reflects the table's D call only, with no check against the DNA. TRBV21-1 is termed a pseudogene. The CDR3 consists of 16 residues.

In this sample, this clone turned up once. The V gene is TRBV10-3, the J gene TRBJ2-2, with TRBD2 matching over 8 bases. The CDR3 is 18 residues long. Germline trimming cut 6 bases from V and 4 bases from J; bases unmatched to any gene: 16. Germline loops: CDR1 ENHRY, CDR2 SYGVKD. The CDR3 region is CAISPAAGVSLGTGELFF. Here the CDR3 DNA reads TGTGCCATCAGCCCGGCAGCGGGAGTTTCTTTAGGCACCGGGGAGCTGTTTTTT.

This clone was observed a handful of times. CDR3 residues: CASSLVRVPETQYF. CDR3 DNA sequence: TGTGCCAGCAGCTTAGTGAGGGTCCCAGAGACCCAGTACTTC. The chain joins TRBV7-9 to TRBJ2-5, with a weak D call TRBD2 (5 bases). V lost 1 base to trimming and J lost 4 bases, with 10 bases between them. The CDR3 is made up of 14 amino acids. Germline values: CDR1 SEHNR, CDR2 FQNEAQ (reference sequence).